Listed below are T cell receptor beta chains from one sample, sequenced in a study of cytomegalovirus exposure and HLA in healthy donors. Method: immunoSEQ multiplex PCR; TCRdb's copy keeps in-frame clones and lacks some. Of about 110,000 clones listed, around 89% are singletons. The sequencing input was PBMCs. Every receptor here comes from a woman in her late teens or twenties in good health and CMV-seropositive. The CDR3 runs from the conserved cysteine through the conserved F or W. The D gene is left open where the match is weak. Only some rows state a clone size, as once, few, many or a class for expanded clones.

D: TRBD1; J: TRBJ1-3; size: .; V: TRBV6-5; DNA: TGTGCCAGCAGAGAACAGGGGACGGGAAACACCATATATTTT; CDR3: CASREQGTGNTIYF
D: .; J: TRBJ1-2; size: .; V: TRBV28; DNA: TGTGCCAGCAGTTTACAGTCTAACTATGGCTACACCTTC; CDR3: CASSLQSNYGYTF
D: TRBD1; J: TRBJ2-2; size: .; V: TRBV27; DNA: TGTGCCAGCAGTCCTGGACAGGGAATTACCGGGGAGCTGTTTTTT; CDR3: CASSPGQGITGELFF
D: .; J: TRBJ1-4; size: .; V: TRBV4-3; DNA: TGCGCCAGCAGCCAAGTGAGGCGACAGGTGGATGAAAAACTGTTTTTT; CDR3: CASSQVRRQVDEKLFF
D: TRBD1; J: TRBJ2-5; size: .; V: TRBV10-2; DNA: TGCGCCAGCAGCCTGACAGGGTTGGAGACCCAGTACTTC; CDR3: CASSLTGLETQYF
D: TRBD2; J: TRBJ2-1; size: .; V: TRBV7-2; DNA: TGTGCCAGCAGCTTTGTTGCTAGCGGGGGTGAGCAGTTCTTC; CDR3: CASSFVASGGEQFF
D: .; J: TRBJ1-2; size: .; V: TRBV19; DNA: TGTGCCAGTAGTCAGGCTACCTATGGCTACACCTTC; CDR3: CASSQATYGYTF
D: TRBD2; J: TRBJ2-1; size: .; V: TRBV6-5; DNA: TGTGCCAGCAGTTACGTTCAGCGGGGGGGCAATGAGCAGTTCTTC; CDR3: CASSYVQRGGNEQFF
D: .; J: TRBJ1-2; size: few; V: TRBV5-6; DNA: TGTGCCAGCAGCTTAACCGGGACATCCTATGGCTACACCTTC; CDR3: CASSLTGTSYGYTF
D: .; J: TRBJ1-6; size: .; V: TRBV6-6; DNA: TGTGCCAGCAGTTACGGGCAGGTCCCCCAAGATTCACCCCTCCACTTT; CDR3: CASSYGQVPQDSPLHF
D: TRBD2; J: TRBJ2-1; size: .; V: TRBV5-6; DNA: TGTGCCAGCAGCCCTATTAGCGGGGGTCTCTACAATGAGCAGTTCTTC; CDR3: CASSPISGGLYNEQFF
D: TRBD2; J: TRBJ2-2; size: .; V: TRBV6-1; DNA: TGTGCCAGCAGTGAAGCGCCAGGGACTAGTGCCGGGGAGCTGTTTTTT; CDR3: CASSEAPGTSAGELFF
D: .; J: TRBJ1-2; size: .; V: TRBV19; DNA: TGTGCCAGTAGTGAGGGTGGTTTTGACTATGGCTACACCTTC; CDR3: CASSEGGFDYGYTF
D: TRBD2; J: TRBJ2-1; size: .; V: TRBV7-9; DNA: TGTGCCAGCAGCTTAGTTAGCGGGGGGCTCAACAATGAGCAGTTCTTC; CDR3: CASSLVSGGLNNEQFF
D: .; J: TRBJ1-5; size: .; V: TRBV6-1; DNA: TGTGCCAGCAGGCACACAGAGTATCAGCCCCAGCATTTT; CDR3: CASRHTEYQPQHF
D: TRBD1; J: TRBJ1-1; size: .; V: TRBV10-3; DNA: TGTGCCATCAGGGCGGACAGGGGACGAACTGAAGCTTTCTTT; CDR3: CAIRADRGRTEAFF
D: TRBD2; J: TRBJ2-1; size: .; V: TRBV4-3; DNA: TGCGCCAGCAGCCAGACTAGCGGGGGGGCCGGGAATGAGCAGTTCTTC; CDR3: CASSQTSGGAGNEQFF
D: TRBD2; J: TRBJ2-5; size: .; V: TRBV13; DNA: TGTGCCAGCAGCGCCACGGGACTAGCGAGCCGAGAGACCCAGTACTTC; CDR3: CASSATGLASRETQYF
D: TRBD2; J: TRBJ2-2; size: once; V: TRBV28; DNA: TGTGCCAGCACCTCTCGCCCGCGACTAGCTTCCGGGGAGCTGTTTTTT; CDR3: CASTSRPRLASGELFF
D: .; J: TRBJ1-1; size: .; V: TRBV29-1; DNA: TGCAGCGTTGGGCAGAACACTGAAGCTTTCTTT; CDR3: CSVGQNTEAFF
D: .; J: TRBJ1-5; size: .; V: TRBV27; DNA: TGTGCCAGCAGTTTAGGGGGGGCCAGTCAGCCCCAGCATTTT; CDR3: CASSLGGASQPQHF
D: TRBD1; J: TRBJ1-6; size: .; V: TRBV4-3; DNA: TGCGCCAGCAGCCAAGAACACAGGGGGTTTTCACCCCTCCACTTT; CDR3: CASSQEHRGFSPLHF
D: .; J: TRBJ1-1; size: .; V: TRBV11-2; DNA: TGTGCCAGCAGCTTGCGGGAGGTAGTGAGGGCTTTCTTT; CDR3: CASSLREVVRAFF